This T cell receptor (beta chain) was documented in a study of blood T cell repertoires in COVID-19. Germline values: CDR1 SGHNT, CDR2 YYREEE (reference sequence). J gave up 0 bases and V 4 bases, and 3 bases lay outside the gene matches. The CDR3 consists of 14 residues. TCRdb's table, derived via immunoSEQ multiplex PCR, lists solely in-frame clones and lacks some. Among approximately 53,000 clones listed, approximately 80% were seen once. This rearrangement joins TRBV5-4 to TRBJ1-1; 7 bases agree with TRBD1. The receptor's source is a woman aged 60-75 years with acute or convalescent COVID-19. Sequencing was carried out using peripheral blood. CDR3 bases: TGTGCCAGCAGCGTTGACAGGGTGAACACTGAAGCTTTCTTT. Protein product: CASSVDRVNTEAFF.